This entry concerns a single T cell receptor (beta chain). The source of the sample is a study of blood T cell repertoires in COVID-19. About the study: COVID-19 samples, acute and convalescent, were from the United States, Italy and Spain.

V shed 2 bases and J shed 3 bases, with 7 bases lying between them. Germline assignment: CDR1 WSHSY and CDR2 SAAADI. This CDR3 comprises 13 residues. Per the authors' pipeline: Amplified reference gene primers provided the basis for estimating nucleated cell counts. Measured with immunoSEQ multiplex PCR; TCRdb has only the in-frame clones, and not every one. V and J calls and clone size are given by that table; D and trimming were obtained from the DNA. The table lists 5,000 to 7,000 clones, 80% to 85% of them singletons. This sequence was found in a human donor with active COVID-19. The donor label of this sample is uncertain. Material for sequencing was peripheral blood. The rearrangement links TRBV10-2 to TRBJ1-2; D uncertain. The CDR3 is CASSEDQDYGYTF. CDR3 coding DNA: TGCGCCAGCAGTGAGGACCAGGACTATGGCTACACCTTC.